Presented here are 13 T cell receptor beta chains from one specimen sequenced in a study of Tregs in tolerant kidney transplant recipients. Profiled with immunoSEQ multiplex PCR; TCRdb holds only in-frame clones, not every one. In total, the table holds roughly 4,900 clones. Related graft donors supplied nonmyeloablative bone marrow transplants, and mixed chimerism was transient. The material sequenced was CD4+ T cells from blood (PBMCs), taken approximately 14 months after the transplant. The receptors were sampled from a human patient who received a combined kidney and bone marrow transplant. The graft donor may have given rise to some T cells.

This clone is deemed medium-sized by its frequency. The read terminates 3 residues ahead of where the CDR3 ends, so the germline J gene completes it. This rearrangement joins TRBV20-1 to TRBJ1-1; 8 nucleotides agree with TRBD1. Germline assignment: CDR1 DFQATT and CDR2 SNEGSKA (reference sequence). The CDR3 totals 15 residues. V shed 0 bases, J shed 5 bases, and the junction held 8 bases outside the gene matches. The part of the CDR3 DNA that was read is TGCAGTGCTAGAGACGCCGGAACAGGGGGGACTGAA. It yields the protein CSARDAGTGGTE. The full-length CDR3 reads as CSARDAGTGGTEAFF.

Details on this clone: Coverage ceases 3 residues before the CDR3 finishes, and the germline J gene fills in the end. The chain is built from TRBV7-2 and TRBJ2-1, with 8 bases identical to TRBD1. Looked up from germline, CDR1 is SGHTA and CDR2 is FQGNSA. After removal of 1 base from V and 5 bases from J, the junction contained 4 bases not matched to a gene. This CDR3 region has 15 residues. The DNA read from the CDR3 is TGTGCCAGCAGCTTAGGGGGGGACAGGAACAATGAG. Its translation is CASSLGGDRNNE. The CDR3 in its entirety is CASSLGGDRNNEQFF.

With respect to this clone: From the germline J gene comes the end of the CDR3, since the read stops 3 residues before it. The chain recombines TRBV7-6 with TRBJ2-3; 10 bases are a match to TRBD2. The CDR3 contains 15 residues. With V trimmed by 2 bases and J by 6 bases, 5 bases remained unmatched. Germline assignment: CDR1 SGHVS and CDR2 FNYEAQ. Partial CDR3 DNA: TGTGCCAGCAGCTTAAGAACTAGCGGGGTGGATACG. It specifies CASSLRTSGVDT. The complete CDR3 sequence is CASSLRTSGVDTQYF.

In regard to this clone: The DNA ends 3 residues before the CDR3 does, and the rest of the CDR3 is filled in from the germline J gene. This chain joins TRBV20-1 and TRBJ1-1; 7 bases line up with TRBD1. The CDR3 is 17 residues long. Unmatched junction bases numbered 15, after V lost 0 bases and J lost 5 bases. The germline V gene encodes CDR1 DFQATT and CDR2 SNEGSKA (reference sequence). The DNA read from the CDR3 is TGCAGTGCTAGAGATTCCCAAGCGACAGGGTTCAGGACTGAA. As protein: CSARDSQATGFRTE. In full, the CDR3 is CSARDSQATGFRTEAFF.

About this clone itself: The read terminates 3 residues before the CDR3 end, so the remaining end is supplied by the germline J gene. The J gene is TRBJ2-1, the V gene TRBV11-2; 11 bases line up with TRBD2. Per the germline V gene, CDR1 is SGHAT and CDR2 is FQNNGV. Trimming took 3 bases from V and 9 from J; bases not matched to a gene: 4. The CDR3 totals 14 residues. CDR3 DNA (partial): TGTGCCAGCAGCTTTACTAGCGGGAGATCTGAG. Residues: CASSFTSGRSE. The full CDR3 is CASSFTSGRSEQFF.

Note on this clone: The CDR3 end is not reached by the read, which stops 3 residues before it; the germline J gene fills it in. The chain recombines TRBV20-1 with TRBJ1-1, with TRBD1 as a possible D gene (6 bases). V lost 0 bases and J 5 bases, leaving 19 bases between the germline ends. There are 16 residues in the CDR3. Germline V gives CDR1 DFQATT, CDR2 SNEGSKA (reference sequence). CDR3: CSAREGAGGARTEAFF. Incomplete CDR3 DNA: TGCAGTGCTAGAGAGGGGGCCGGGGGGGCACGTACTGAA.

Note on this clone: The CDR3 end lies 3 residues beyond the end of the read and is filled in from the germline J gene. The V and J genes are TRBV5-1 and TRBJ2-6; weak D call: TRBD1 (6 bases). This CDR3 contains 16 residues. Trimming pared 7 bases from V and 3 bases from J, leaving 17 bases between. Germline V gene data show CDR1 as SGHRS and CDR2 as YFSETQ. The CDR3 protein is CASANQGMGGANVLTF. CDR3 DNA (partial): TGCGCCAGCGCCAACCAGGGGATGGGTGGGGCCAACGTC.

On this clone: The sequenced fragment ends 3 residues before the CDR3 boundary, so the rest is inferred from the germline J gene. J is TRBJ2-3 and V is TRBV14, with TRBD2 matching 11 bases. V lost 3 bases, J lost 5 bases, and 10 bases stayed unmatched. The germline CDR1 and CDR2 sequences are SGHDN and FVKESK. The CDR3 length is 17 residues. CDR3 bases read: TGTGCCAGCAGCCACCACATTAGCGGGGGGGCCGGAGATACG. Encoded protein: CASSHHISGGAGDT. The whole CDR3 sequence reads CASSHHISGGAGDTQYF.

Considering frequency, this clone is medium-sized. The DNA ends 3 residues before the CDR3 does, and the rest of the CDR3 is filled in from the germline J gene. V gene TRBV5-5 combines with J gene TRBJ1-2; possible D gene TRBD1, 5 bases. V lost 1 base, J lost 4 bases, and 11 bases lay in between. This CDR3 is built from 14 residues. CDR1 and CDR2 from the germline V gene are SGHKS and YYEKEE (reference sequence). CDR3 sequence reads: CASSLYRSFYGYTF. The part of the CDR3 DNA that was read is TGTGCCAGCAGCTTGTACAGGAGTTTCTATGGC.

With respect to this clone: Coverage ceases 3 residues before the CDR3 finishes, and the germline J gene fills in the end. The J gene is TRBJ1-2, the V gene TRBV7-2, with TRBD1 identical over 12 bases. Germline V gives CDR1 SGHTA, CDR2 FQGNSA. The CDR3 covers 14 residues. CDR3 bases read: TGTGCCAGCAGCTGGGACAGGGGGCCTTGGGGC. It codes for CASSWDRGPWG. Given in full, the CDR3 is CASSWDRGPWGYTF.

As concerns this clone: The read falls 3 residues short of the CDR3 end, and the missing part is taken from the germline J gene. This chain uses TRBV10-1 with TRBJ1-5; D is unresolved. Germline CDR1 WNHNN, CDR2 SYGVQD (reference sequence). Trimming stripped 5 bases from V and 4 bases from J, with 3 bases between. This CDR3 is built from 11 residues. Partial CDR3 DNA: TGCGCCAGCAGTCCGAATCAGCCC. It translates to CASSPNQP. The complete CDR3 sequence is CASSPNQPQHF.

Worth noting for this clone: The CDR3 end falls 3 residues outside the read, so it is completed with the germline J gene. This chain joins TRBV20-1 and TRBJ2-3; TRBD2 matches at 12 bases. Per germline, CDR1 DFQATT and CDR2 SNEGSKA (reference sequence). The CDR3 runs to 16 residues. Germline trimming cut 0 bases from V and 3 bases from J; bases unmatched to any gene: 4. The sequenced part of the CDR3 DNA is TGCAGTGCTAGAGAGGCTAGCGGGAGGGTAACAGATACG. Amino acid sequence: CSAREASGRVTDT. The entire CDR3 is CSAREASGRVTDTQYF.

Comments on this clone: The read terminates 3 residues ahead of where the CDR3 ends, so the germline J gene completes it. V and J are TRBV2 and TRBJ1-1; perhaps TRBD1 as D (5 bases). CDR1 and CDR2 from the germline V gene are SNHLY and FYNNEI. V lost 8 bases and J lost 1, with 8 bases in between. The CDR3 is 12 residues long. CDR3 bases read: TGTGCCAGCTTGGACACGAACACTGAA. Its protein is CASLDTNTE. In full, the CDR3 is CASLDTNTEAFF.